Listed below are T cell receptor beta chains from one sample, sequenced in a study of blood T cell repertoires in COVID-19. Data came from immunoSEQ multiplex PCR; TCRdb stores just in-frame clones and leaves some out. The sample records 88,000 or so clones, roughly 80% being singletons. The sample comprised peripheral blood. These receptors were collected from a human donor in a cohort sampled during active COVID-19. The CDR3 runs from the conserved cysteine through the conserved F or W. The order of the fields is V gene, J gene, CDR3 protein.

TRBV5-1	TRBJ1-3	CASSSTDRGDGNTIYF
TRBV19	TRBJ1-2	CASSQRDSWGLSNYGYTF
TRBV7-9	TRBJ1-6	CASSQQGASPLHF
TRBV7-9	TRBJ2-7	CASSSPGQPYEQYF
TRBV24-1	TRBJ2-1	CATSDVGLAGGPGNEQFF
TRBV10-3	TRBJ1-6	CAISEFSEGGRVSPLHF
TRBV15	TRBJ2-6	CATSRDQGATGANVLTF
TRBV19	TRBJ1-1	CASSKGQGNTEAFF
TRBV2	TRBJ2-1	CASSVEAGSHEQFF
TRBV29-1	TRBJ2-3	CSVVTGAPEAQYF
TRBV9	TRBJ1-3	CASSVGTPGNTIYF
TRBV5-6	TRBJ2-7	CASSLMQGESYEQYF
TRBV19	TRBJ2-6	CASSISRGEPGANVLTF
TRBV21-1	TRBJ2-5	CASSKGGQQETQYF
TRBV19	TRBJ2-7	CASSISGNEQYF
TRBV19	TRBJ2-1	CASSIGSQGAYNEQFF
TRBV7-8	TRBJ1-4	CASSLLQGQGGGKLFF
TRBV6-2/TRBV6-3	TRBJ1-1	CASSYSRGNTEAFF